Listed below are T cell receptor beta chains from one sample, sequenced in a study of T-cell reconstitution after alpha-beta-depleted transplantation in children. From the PCR reads, TCRdb called clonotypes with MiXCR, one entry per CDR3 protein. Of about 420,000 distinct CDR3 sequences listed, about 16% are singletons. Sequenced here: PBMCs, mostly from graft donor cells, sampled 360 days after TCRalphabeta/CD19-depleted stem cell transplant. The receptors stem from a boy in the first two years of life who had a stem cell transplant for Wiskott-Aldrich syndrome, so the T cells may come from the graft donor. Both conserved end residues are part of each CDR3. Fields, in order: J gene, V gene, CDR3 protein.

j_call: TRBJ1-4
v_call: TRBV5-4
cdr3_aa: CASSLDGGGEKLFF

j_call: TRBJ2-1
v_call: TRBV12-3/TRBV12-4
cdr3_aa: CASSFLAGDQFF

j_call: TRBJ2-5
v_call: TRBV2
cdr3_aa: CASKAGETQYF

j_call: TRBJ1-6
v_call: TRBV6-5
cdr3_aa: CASSYSRSWFTVSPLHF

j_call: TRBJ1-4
v_call: TRBV30
cdr3_aa: CAWSHPKGRSGNEKLFF

j_call: TRBJ2-7
v_call: TRBV10-3
cdr3_aa: CAISEVAETYEQYF

j_call: TRBJ1-4
v_call: TRBV6-5
cdr3_aa: CASSYQGGAAIEKLFF

j_call: TRBJ2-1
v_call: TRBV20-1
cdr3_aa: CSASERYNEQFF

j_call: TRBJ1-3
v_call: TRBV12-3/TRBV12-4
cdr3_aa: CASSSTWILYF

j_call: TRBJ2-7
v_call: TRBV5-1
cdr3_aa: CASSLTSGTGPYEQYF

j_call: TRBJ2-5
v_call: TRBV5-1
cdr3_aa: CASSLWVNQETQYF

j_call: TRBJ2-2
v_call: TRBV20-1
cdr3_aa: CSAREARSHTGELFF

j_call: TRBJ2-7
v_call: TRBV12-3/TRBV12-4
cdr3_aa: CASSSRLAGGEYEQYF

j_call: TRBJ2-5
v_call: TRBV18
cdr3_aa: CASSQGTAGETQYF

j_call: TRBJ2-1
v_call: TRBV11-2
cdr3_aa: CASSLSARRDYNEQFF

j_call: TRBJ1-1
v_call: TRBV27
cdr3_aa: CASISRQGYTEAFF

j_call: TRBJ2-2
v_call: TRBV20-1
cdr3_aa: CSALRAHGELFF

j_call: TRBJ2-7
v_call: TRBV7-9
cdr3_aa: CASSSDRSSYEQYF

j_call: TRBJ2-1
v_call: TRBV20-1
cdr3_aa: CSAEAGTSGNLNEQFF

j_call: TRBJ1-2
v_call: TRBV2
cdr3_aa: CASTVKGTTSRGYTF

j_call: TRBJ1-1
v_call: TRBV18
cdr3_aa: CASSLSRQGPNTEAFF

j_call: TRBJ2-3
v_call: TRBV5-6
cdr3_aa: CASSNLAGPSTDTQYF

j_call: TRBJ2-7
v_call: TRBV12-3/TRBV12-4
cdr3_aa: CASSLTSRSYEQYF

j_call: TRBJ2-7
v_call: TRBV4-1
cdr3_aa: CASSPLTASYEQYF

j_call: TRBJ2-7
v_call: TRBV6-1
cdr3_aa: CASRPPGGRFYEQYF

j_call: TRBJ1-1
v_call: TRBV7-2
cdr3_aa: CASIISRGLAFF

j_call: TRBJ2-7
v_call: TRBV5-1
cdr3_aa: CASSLGPEGTDEQYF

j_call: TRBJ2-5
v_call: TRBV10-3
cdr3_aa: CAIKATGRETQYF

j_call: TRBJ2-7
v_call: TRBV4-1
cdr3_aa: CASSPRITGKGTYEQYF

j_call: TRBJ2-7
v_call: TRBV5-1
cdr3_aa: CASSPGTSKTYEQYF

j_call: TRBJ1-2
v_call: TRBV7-9
cdr3_aa: CASSLGLTGANYGYTF

j_call: TRBJ1-2
v_call: TRBV7-9
cdr3_aa: CASSHFKGYGYTF

j_call: TRBJ1-5
v_call: TRBV12-3/TRBV12-4
cdr3_aa: CASSFQVNQPQHF

j_call: TRBJ1-5
v_call: TRBV10-3
cdr3_aa: CAIGDGYQPQHF

j_call: TRBJ2-7
v_call: TRBV29-1
cdr3_aa: CSVRQGGSYEQYF

j_call: TRBJ2-3
v_call: TRBV5-4
cdr3_aa: CASSFPRTVGTDTQYF

j_call: TRBJ1-5
v_call: TRBV29-1
cdr3_aa: CSVSERSNQPQHF

j_call: TRBJ2-3
v_call: TRBV7-6
cdr3_aa: CASSLVLGSGLDTQYF

j_call: TRBJ2-3
v_call: TRBV15
cdr3_aa: CATAEGTRGTDTQYF

j_call: TRBJ2-1
v_call: TRBV12-3/TRBV12-4
cdr3_aa: CASSPNVNEQFF

j_call: TRBJ1-4
v_call: TRBV18
cdr3_aa: CASSPRAPNEKLFF

j_call: TRBJ2-1
v_call: TRBV20-1
cdr3_aa: CSARRGYEQFF

j_call: TRBJ1-2
v_call: TRBV12-3/TRBV12-4
cdr3_aa: CASSFGQVYGYTF

j_call: TRBJ2-3
v_call: TRBV29-1
cdr3_aa: CSAGTSGVTQYF

j_call: TRBJ2-2
v_call: TRBV27
cdr3_aa: CASSFSSGTPRTGELFF

j_call: TRBJ2-3
v_call: TRBV5-6
cdr3_aa: CASSHLSGPTTDTQYF

j_call: TRBJ2-3
v_call: TRBV10-3
cdr3_aa: CAISGSSGRTDTQYF

j_call: TRBJ2-3
v_call: TRBV7-8
cdr3_aa: CASSFGGLADTDTQYF

j_call: TRBJ2-7
v_call: TRBV20-1
cdr3_aa: CSARLAAYEQYF

j_call: TRBJ2-7
v_call: TRBV5-1
cdr3_aa: CASSLDGPPSSYEQYF

j_call: TRBJ2-1
v_call: TRBV5-1
cdr3_aa: CATVIAGSSYNEQFF

j_call: TRBJ2-7
v_call: TRBV10-3
cdr3_aa: CAISEVRLSYEQYF

j_call: TRBJ2-1
v_call: TRBV5-6
cdr3_aa: CASSWTGGNEQFF

j_call: TRBJ2-7
v_call: TRBV28
cdr3_aa: CASRTGIYEQYF

j_call: TRBJ2-3
v_call: TRBV5-1
cdr3_aa: CASRISTDTQYF